This T cell receptor (beta chain) was profiled in a study of identical twins. Template switching supplied a universal primer site; unique molecular identifiers were carried on the cDNA. Each CDR3 protein gets one entry after TCRdb re-called the 5' RACE reads with MiXCR. Of under 450,000 distinct CDR3 sequences detected, 18% appear once; the ten largest clones hold 9% to 15%. Healthy Caucasians, and only they, were the donors. V was shortened by 5 bases and J by 6 bases, with 8 bases between the two germline ends. This CDR3 spans 11 amino acids. This clonotype has ten or more counts. The antigen remains undetermined. Overall study results and limits: Twins' surplus sharing was weaker for beta out-of-frame sequences. Analyses of zero insertions could be partly confounded by invariant MAIT and iNKT cells.

The receptor's source is a man over 45 in good health. V gene TRBV12-3 or TRBV12-4 combines with J gene TRBJ2-7; D might be TRBD1 (6 bases). What was sequenced was naive T cells sorted from blood. CDR3 loop: CASSPGAEQYF. CDR3 sequence (DNA): TGTGCCAGCAGTCCAGGGGCCGAGCAGTACTTC.